The next 26 T cell receptor beta chains were all read from a single sample in a study of shared clonotypes between healthy human individuals. TCRdb's copy holds only in-frame clones and misses some; the assay was immunoSEQ multiplex PCR. This table holds 2 million to 2.5 million clones, more than 85% found once. The specimen was naive CD4+ T cells from PBMCs. Subset defined: CD45RA+ positively selected. The source of these receptors is a man aged 18 to 35 in good health. Some clones in this sample may be carry-over from other donors' samples.

In this sample, this clone turned up a few times. J is TRBJ1-5 and V is TRBV28; D is uncertain. The CDR3 runs 14 residues. Trimming pared 5 bases from V and 1 base from J, leaving 9 bases between. Looked up from germline, CDR1 is MDHEN and CDR2 is SYDVKM. The CDR3 bases are TGTGCCAGCAGTCAGACGATCAGCAATCAGCCCCAGCATTTT. Translating gives CASSQTISNQPQHF.

With respect to this clone: Other DNA sequences within the sample encode an identical CDR3. The V gene is TRBV5-1, the J gene TRBJ2-3; D is unresolved. CDR1 is SGHRS and CDR2 is YFSETQ in the germline V gene. Trimming took 4 bases from V and 0 from J, leaving 6 bases between them. The CDR3 loop spans 13 amino acids. CDR3 in amino acids: CASSLLSTDTQYF. The CDR3 coding sequence is TGCGCCAGCAGCCTCCTTAGCACAGATACGCAGTATTTT. The full variable domain, rest sourced from reference TRBV5-1 and TRBJ2-3, is KAGVTQTPRYLIKTRGQQVTLSCSPISGHRSVSWYQQTPGQGLQFLFEYFSETQRNKGNFPGRFSGRQFSNSRSEMNVSTLELGDSALYLCASSLLSTDTQYFGPGTRLTVL.

J is TRBJ2-5 and V is TRBV7-3; 8 bases align to TRBD2. V dropped 5 bases and J dropped 3; count of bases not matched to a gene: 11. CDR3 length equals 16 residues. The germline CDR1 and CDR2 sequences are SGHTA and FQGTGA. The CDR3 spells CASSPAGAGVKETQYF. The CDR3 DNA reads TGTGCCAGCAGCCCAGCGGGGGCGGGGGTCAAAGAGACCCAGTACTTC.

The V gene is TRBV2, the J gene TRBJ2-3; TRBD2 matches at 10 bases. The ends lost 5 bases at V and 4 bases at J; junction bases unmatched: 3. The CDR3 is 14 residues long. Looked up from germline, CDR1 is SNHLY and CDR2 is FYNNEI. In DNA, the CDR3 is TGTGCCAGCAGTAGCGGGAGGGTCGCAGATACGCAGTATTTT. Its translation is CASSSGRVADTQYF.

The chain carries TRBV28 and TRBJ1-5; D gene unclear. Germline CDR1 reads MDHEN; CDR2 reads SYDVKM. Between the trimmed V and J ends, which lost 7 bases and 6 bases, there was a span of 13 bases. This CDR3 has 13 amino acids. CDR3 sequence (DNA): TGTGCCAGCACTGCGGGGTTAGGTCAGCCCCAGCATTTT. Translated: CASTAGLGQPQHF.

As for this clone: This same CDR3 is encoded by further DNA sequences in the sample. The chain is built from TRBV29-1 and TRBJ2-4; D unresolved. The V end lost 4 bases, the J end lost 0 bases, and 7 bases lay between the germline ends. CDR3 length: 13 amino acids. Germline CDR1 reads SQVTM; CDR2 reads ANQGSEA. Here the CDR3 DNA reads TGCAGCGTTGTTGGTTTAGCCAAAAACATTCAGTACTTC. This sequence encodes CSVVGLAKNIQYF.

The chain has TRBV7-9 and TRBJ1-3; maybe TRBD1 (5 bases). The V gene lost 3 bases and the J gene lost 0 bases, with 6 bases spanning the gap. The CDR3 extends over 14 amino acids. Germline CDR1 reads SEHNR; CDR2 reads FQNEAQ (reference sequence). CDR3 DNA sequence: TGTGCCAGCAGCTTCAGGGACTCTGGAAACACCATATATTTT. Translated, it gives CASSFRDSGNTIYF.

CDR3 sequence (DNA): TGTGCCAGCAGCCGAGTAGCGGGAGGGCCGAACAATGAGCAGTTCTTC. Amino acids: CASSRVAGGPNNEQFF. V gene TRBV4-2 combines with J gene TRBJ2-1; TRBD2 matches 11 bases. Losses at the gene ends were 4 bases for V and 5 bases for J; bases not matched to a gene: 7. Germline V gene lookup returns CDR1 LGHNA and CDR2 YNFKEQ. This CDR3 is 16 amino acids long.

The V gene is TRBV20-1, the J gene TRBJ2-7; no firm D call. The CDR3 has 11 residues. Germline CDR1 and CDR2: DFQATT and SNEGSKA (reference sequence). V was clipped by 5 bases and J by 7 bases, with 12 bases between them. The CDR3 loop is CSAGNMGEQYF. The CDR3 region has the DNA TGCAGTGCTGGTAATATGGGGGAGCAGTACTTC.

The chain employs TRBV7-8 and TRBJ2-3; D may correspond to TRBD1 or TRBD2 (5 bases each). CDR3 length: 16 amino acids. Germline V gene lookup returns CDR1 SGHVS and CDR2 FQNEAQ. Deletions cut 2 bases from V and 0 bases from J, with 12 bases between. The CDR3 DNA reads as TGTGCCAGCAGCTTAACCAGGGACCCTAGCACAGATACGCAGTATTTT. This encodes CASSLTRDPSTDTQYF.

The chain is built from TRBV11-2 and TRBJ2-3; 7 bases map to TRBD2. The CDR3 runs 17 residues. Germline trimming cut 7 bases from V and 5 bases from J; bases unmatched to any gene: 18. Germline CDR1 is SGHAT and CDR2 is FQNNGV. CDR3 nucleotide sequence: TGTGCCAGCACCCCCATAGGTGGGAGGGGAGTTATAGATACGCAGTATTTT. Amino acids: CASTPIGGRGVIDTQYF.

The rearrangement links TRBV4-2 to TRBJ1-2, with a weak D call TRBD1 (5 bases). The length of the CDR3 is 16 residues. Germline-derived CDR1 and CDR2 are LGHNA and YNFKEQ. V was clipped by 2 bases and J by 8 bases, with 21 bases between them. The CDR3 sequence: CASSQFGGAGMWGYTF. CDR3 DNA: TGTGCCAGCAGCCAATTTGGAGGGGCGGGAATGTGGGGCTACACCTTC.

The chain has TRBV30 and TRBJ2-2; TRBD2 matches at 9 bases. This CDR3 contains 15 residues. In germline, CDR1 is GTSNPN, CDR2 SVGIG (reference sequence). The V segment lost 5 bases and the J segment 4 bases; nucleotides outside the gene matches: 8. The CDR3 DNA reads TGTGCCTGGGTGAAGCGGGAGGTCCGCACCGGGGAGCTGTTTTTT. Translation gives CAWVKREVRTGELFF.

The J gene is TRBJ1-1, the V gene TRBV5-1; D is ambiguous. Germline CDR1 is SGHRS and CDR2 is YFSETQ. This CDR3 comprises 14 residues. V was shortened by 0 bases and J by 4 bases, with 10 bases between the two germline ends. CDR3 in amino acids: CASSLDPGSTEAFF. The CDR3, as DNA: TGCGCCAGCAGCTTGGATCCTGGGAGCACTGAAGCTTTCTTT.

The chain combines TRBV28 with TRBJ2-5, with D possibly TRBD1 on 5 matching bases. The V end lost 4 bases, the J end lost 2 bases, and 11 bases lay between the germline ends. CDR3 length: 14 residues. Germline CDR1 and CDR2: MDHEN and SYDVKM. This chain's CDR3 is CASSSQGLQETQYF. The CDR3 DNA sequence: TGTGCCAGCAGTTCCCAGGGCCTACAAGAGACCCAGTACTTC.

This clone was detected only once. The gene calls are TRBV2 and TRBJ2-2; D is unresolved. The CDR3 totals 12 residues. The V and J ends lost 9 bases and 6 bases respectively, with 11 bases between them. CDR1 and CDR2 from the germline V gene are SNHLY and FYNNEI. As DNA, the CDR3 is TGTGCCAGGCGTCGGTTGGCCGGGGAGCTGTTTTTT. This encodes CARRRLAGELFF.

The chain couples TRBV28 to TRBJ2-7, with 12 positions matching TRBD2. The CDR3 is made up of 15 amino acids. Trimming cost V 6 bases and J 2 bases; bases outside gene matches: 5. In germline, CDR1 is MDHEN, CDR2 SYDVKM. CDR3 DNA sequence: TGTGCCAGCAGGACCCTAGCGGGGGGGACCTACGAGCAGTACTTC. Residues: CASRTLAGGTYEQYF.

This chain joins TRBV2 and TRBJ1-1; maybe TRBD1 (6 bases). The CDR3 runs 13 residues. Germline V lookup: CDR1 SNHLY, CDR2 FYNNEI. Trimming cost V 7 bases and J 4 bases, with 13 bases left between them. The CDR3 protein is CASTEGGGTEAFF. The CDR3 bases are TGTGCCAGCACCGAGGGGGGTGGCACTGAAGCTTTCTTT.

Only one count was recorded for this clone. This sequence joins TRBV27 and TRBJ1-6; TRBD1 might be the D (5 bases). Trimming left V 0 bases short and J 7 bases short, with 10 bases between. Germline V gene sequence: CDR1 MNHEY, CDR2 SMNVEV (reference sequence). The CDR3 sequence is 15 residues long. The CDR3 region has the DNA TGTGCCAGCAGTTTATCGGCAGGGAAGAATTCACCCCTCCACTTT. This encodes CASSLSAGKNSPLHF.

This clone was counted a single time. J is TRBJ1-5 and V is TRBV18, with 11 bases lining up with TRBD1. This CDR3 spans 16 amino acids. Germline V gene data show CDR1 as KGHSH and CDR2 as LQKENI. Trimming took 3 bases from V and 7 from J; bases not matched to a gene: 8. CDR3 DNA: TGTGCCAGCTCACCTTCCCGGACAGGGGGCGGACAGCCCCAGCATTTT. Translation gives CASSPSRTGGGQPQHF.

The V call is TRBV10-3, the J call TRBJ2-5; 10 bases are shared with TRBD2. Germline V gene lookup returns CDR1 ENHRY and CDR2 SYGVKD. This CDR3 has 13 residues. V shed 10 bases, J shed 5 bases, and the junction held 7 bases outside the gene matches. The DNA of the CDR3 is TGTGCCACCCTTAGCGGGGGGACTGAGACCCAGTACTTC. Protein sequence: CATLSGGTETQYF.

The V gene is TRBV27, the J gene TRBJ2-1; TRBD2 might be the D (5 bases). The CDR3 contains 14 residues. Trimming took 6 bases from V and 9 from J, leaving 18 bases between them. The germline V gene encodes CDR1 MNHEY and CDR2 SMNVEV (reference sequence). The CDR3 spells CASSRTGGPSEQFF. The CDR3 DNA follows: TGTGCCAGCAGCCGAACTGGCGGGCCCAGTGAGCAGTTCTTC.

The rearrangement links TRBV9 to TRBJ2-7; 7 bases fit TRBD2. Losses at the gene ends were 2 bases for V and 5 bases for J; bases not matched to a gene: 10. CDR3 length: 15 amino acids. Germline V gene data show CDR1 as SGDLS and CDR2 as YYNGEE. CDR3 sequence: CASSVEGGDGHEQYF. The CDR3 coding sequence is TGTGCCAGCAGCGTGGAGGGAGGGGATGGCCACGAGCAGTACTTC.

J is TRBJ2-5 and V is TRBV28; D gene unclear. The J call is in doubt because the DNA end fits TRBJ2-7 better. This CDR3 spans 15 amino acids. In germline, CDR1 is MDHEN, CDR2 SYDVKM. The CDR3 is CASSPSGPKAYEQYF. The DNA for the CDR3 is TGTGCCAGCAGTCCATCGGGTCCGAAAGCCTACGAGCAGTACTTC.

V gene TRBV28 combines with J gene TRBJ1-1; TRBD1 matches at 9 bases. The CDR3 consists of 14 residues. The junction had 3 bases not matched to a gene; V was cut back by 3 bases and J by 4 bases. Germline CDR1 and CDR2: MDHEN and SYDVKM. The CDR3 here is CASSFTGGATEAFF. Here the CDR3 DNA reads TGTGCCAGCAGTTTCACAGGGGGCGCCACTGAAGCTTTCTTT. The full variable domain, completed using reference TRBV28 and TRBJ1-1, is DVKVTQSSRYLVKRTGEKVFLECVQDMDHENMFWYRQDPGLGLRLIYFSYDVKMKEKGDIPEGYSVSREKKERFSLILESASTNQTSMYLCASSFTGGATEAFFGQGTRLTVV.

This chain uses TRBV28 with TRBJ1-5; 7 positions agree with TRBD1. This CDR3 comprises 16 residues. Trimming removed 5 bases from V and 5 bases from J; junction bases left unmatched: 12. Germline loops: CDR1 MDHEN, CDR2 SYDVKM. This CDR3 reads CASSPNPGGGDQPQHF. The CDR3 DNA follows: TGTGCCAGCAGTCCTAATCCAGGGGGAGGAGATCAGCCCCAGCATTTT.